What follows describes a single T cell receptor beta chain. No antigen is known for it. The sample is drawn from a study of cytomegalovirus exposure and HLA in healthy donors. Whole-study context: Roughly 92 million unique TCRs, all from HLA-typed donors, were included in an early release of the data.

Despite likely unrecorded immune exposures, the donors were nominally healthy at the time of sampling. The V end was cut by 6 bases, the J end by 4 bases, with 11 bases between. CDR3 length equals 13 residues. Per the germline V gene, CDR1 is LGHNA and CDR2 is YSLEER. PCR employed 60 Vbeta and 13 Jbeta primers. Sequencing was performed with immunoSEQ multiplex PCR; in TCRdb, only in-frame clones are kept and a portion is missing. The sample has 180,000 or so clones, 77% seen once. Regarding the study as a whole: As was reported, the HLA-A and HLA-B alleles of most subjects were accurately predicted from TCR beta sequences. Among the sequence variants, a highly shared cluster was likely an artifact of sequencing.

The sequenced sample consisted of PBMCs. This TCR came from a man aged 18 to 29 in good health and CMV-seronegative. V and J are TRBV4-3 and TRBJ2-3, with a tentative D call TRBD1 (5 bases). CDR3 amino acids: CASSPNRPDTQYF. In DNA, the CDR3 is TGCGCCAGCAGTCCTAACAGGCCAGATACGCAGTATTTT.